The rows below give T cell receptor beta chains drawn from one sample of a study of T cell responses to AZD1222 COVID-19 vaccine. Using immunoSEQ multiplex PCR, the repertoire was profiled, and TCRdb retains in-frame clones only, with some absent. Here the sample spans more than 100,000 clones, roughly 90% being singletons. This sample comprised peripheral blood, obtained on day 0 of AZD1222 vaccination. These receptor sequences come from an adult in good health. The CDR3 runs from the conserved cysteine through the conserved F or W. A D gene is named only where the DNA matches it firmly. Only some rows state a clone size, as once, few, many or a class for expanded clones.

TRBV6-5	.	.	TRBJ2-7	CASSSGSGPYEQYF	TGTGCCAGCAGCTCCGGCTCAGGTCCATACGAGCAGTACTTC
TRBV19	.	.	TRBJ2-3	CASRGDTQYF	TGTGCCAGTAGGGGGGATACGCAGTATTTT
TRBV27	TRBD1	.	TRBJ1-5	CASSGTGGQPQHF	TGTGCCAGCAGCGGGACAGGGGGTCAGCCCCAGCATTTT
TRBV27	TRBD1	.	TRBJ2-2	CASKGTGGVGELFF	TGTGCCAGCAAAGGGACAGGGGGCGTGGGGGAGCTGTTTTTT
TRBV7-2	.	.	TRBJ2-7	CASSLRVDRTYEQYF	TGTGCCAGCAGCTTAAGAGTGGACAGAACCTACGAGCAGTACTTC
TRBV19	.	once	TRBJ1-4	CASSIPARVRTNEKLFF	TGTGCCAGTAGTATTCCCGCCAGGGTGCGAACTAATGAAAAACTGTTTTTT
TRBV28	.	.	TRBJ2-6	CASVSPGSGANVLTF	TGTGCCAGCGTCAGCCCAGGCTCTGGGGCCAACGTCCTGACTTTC
TRBV27	TRBD1	.	TRBJ2-1	CASSSRTGGHEQFF	TGTGCCAGCAGCTCAAGGACAGGGGGCCATGAGCAGTTCTTC
TRBV5-5	.	.	TRBJ2-6	CASSLRGAANVLTF	TGTGCCAGCAGCTTGCGGGGGGCGGCCAACGTCCTGACTTTC
TRBV15	.	.	TRBJ1-5	CATSKIMGQPQHF	TGTGCCACCAGCAAGATAATGGGTCAGCCCCAGCATTTT
TRBV28	.	.	TRBJ2-7	CASSIQSAYEQYF	TGTGCCAGCAGTATCCAATCAGCCTACGAGCAGTACTTC
TRBV5-1	.	.	TRBJ2-3	CASSLRASTDTQYF	TGCGCCAGCAGCTTGAGAGCTAGCACAGATACGCAGTATTTT
TRBV19	TRBD1	.	TRBJ2-7	CASSIRGQAYEQYF	TGTGCCAGTAGTATCAGAGGACAGGCCTACGAGCAGTACTTC
TRBV4-3	.	.	TRBJ1-6	CASSQEETDNSPLHF	TGCGCCAGCAGCCAAGAGGAGACGGACAATTCACCCCTCCACTTT
TRBV7-9	.	.	TRBJ1-4	CASSRGWGYDEKLFF	TGTGCCAGCAGCAGAGGCTGGGGGTATGATGAAAAACTGTTTTTT
TRBV28	.	.	TRBJ1-1	CASSLPGVTEAFF	TGTGCCAGCAGTTTACCGGGAGTCACTGAAGCTTTCTTT